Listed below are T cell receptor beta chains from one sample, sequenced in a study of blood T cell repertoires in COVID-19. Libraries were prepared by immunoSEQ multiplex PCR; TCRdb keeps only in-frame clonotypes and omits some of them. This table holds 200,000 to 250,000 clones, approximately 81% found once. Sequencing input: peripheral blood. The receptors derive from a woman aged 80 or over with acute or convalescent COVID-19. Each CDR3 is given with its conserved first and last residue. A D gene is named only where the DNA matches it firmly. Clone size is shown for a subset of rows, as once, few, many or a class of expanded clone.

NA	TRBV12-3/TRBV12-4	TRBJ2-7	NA	TGTGCCAGCAGGTTACAATCCTACGAGCAGTACTTC	CASRLQSYEQYF
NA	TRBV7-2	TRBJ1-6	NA	TGTGCCAGCAGCTTCGGCCCATCTGCGGTTGATTCGCCCCTCCACTTT	CASSFGPSAVDSPLHF
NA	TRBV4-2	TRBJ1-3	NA	TGTGCCAGCAGCTACTCTGGAAACACCATATATTTT	CASSYSGNTIYF
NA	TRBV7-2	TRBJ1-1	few	TGTGCCAGCAGCCTTCCGCGGGGAGGCACTGAAGCTTTCTTT	CASSLPRGGTEAFF
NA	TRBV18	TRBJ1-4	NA	TGTGCCAGCTCACCATCAGGGCGAGGTGAAAAACTGTTTTTT	CASSPSGRGEKLFF
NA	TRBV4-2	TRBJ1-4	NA	TGTGCCAGCAGCCAAGTATCTGGACAGATCGGGAATGAAAAACTGTTTTTT	CASSQVSGQIGNEKLFF
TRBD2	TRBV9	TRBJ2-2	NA	TGTGCCAGCAGCGTAGGGGTAGCGGGGGCTACCGGGGAGCTGTTTTTT	CASSVGVAGATGELFF
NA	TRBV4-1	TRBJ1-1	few	TGCGCCAGCAGCCAAGGGAGGGCAGGGCTGAACACTGAAGCTTTCTTT	CASSQGRAGLNTEAFF
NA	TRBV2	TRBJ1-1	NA	TGTGCCAGCAGTATAGCTCCGAACACTGAAGCTTTCTTT	CASSIAPNTEAFF
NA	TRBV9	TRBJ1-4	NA	TGTGCCAGCAGCCTTACCGGAGCAACTAATGAAAAACTGTTTTTT	CASSLTGATNEKLFF
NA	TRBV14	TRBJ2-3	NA	TGTGCCAGCAGCCAGGGTTCAGGCGCTCATAGGACAGATACGCAGTATTTT	CASSQGSGAHRTDTQYF
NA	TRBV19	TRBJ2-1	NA	TGTGCCAGTAGCCCCGGTGACAGCAACTACAATGAGCAGTTCTTC	CASSPGDSNYNEQFF
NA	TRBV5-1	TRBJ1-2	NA	TGCGCCAGCAGCTTGGGACTGGCTGTCGATGGCTACACCTTC	CASSLGLAVDGYTF
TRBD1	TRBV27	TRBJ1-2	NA	TGTGCCAGCAATTCCGGACAGGGGAACAACTATGGCTACACCTTC	CASNSGQGNNYGYTF
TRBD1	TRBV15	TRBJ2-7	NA	TGTGCCACCAGCATCGACAGGGGGCCCAACGAGCAGTACTTC	CATSIDRGPNEQYF
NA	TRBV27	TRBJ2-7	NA	TGTGCCAGCAGTAAGACAGGTGGCTACGAGTATCAGTACTTC	CASSKTGGYEYQYF
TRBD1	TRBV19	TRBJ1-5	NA	TGTGCCAGTAGTATGAGGACAGGGCGGATGGGCAATCAGCCCCAGCATTTT	CASSMRTGRMGNQPQHF
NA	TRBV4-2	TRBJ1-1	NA	TGTGCCAGCAGGGGGCGGGGAGACACTGAAGCTTTCTTT	CASRGRGDTEAFF
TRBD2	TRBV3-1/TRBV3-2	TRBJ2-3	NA	TGTGCCAGCAGCCTCACGACTAGCAGACGCACAGATACGCAGTATTTT	CASSLTTSRRTDTQYF
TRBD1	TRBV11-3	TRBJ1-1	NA	TGTGCCAGCAGCTTAGAGGCAACAGGGGGCCGGGGCACTGAAGCTTTCTTT	CASSLEATGGRGTEAFF
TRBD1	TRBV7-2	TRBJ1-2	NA	TGTGCCAGCGGGGGACAGAGCAACTATGGCTACACCTTC	CASGGQSNYGYTF
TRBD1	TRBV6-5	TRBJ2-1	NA	TGTGCCAGCAGACAGGGGGCGAGGAATGAGCAGTTCTTC	CASRQGARNEQFF
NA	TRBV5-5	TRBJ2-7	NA	TGTGCCAGCAGCTTTGGTTCGGCGGGACCCTACGAGCAGTACTTC	CASSFGSAGPYEQYF
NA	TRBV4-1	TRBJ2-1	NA	TGCGCCAGCAGCCAAGGCGGGAATGAGCAGTTCTTC	CASSQGGNEQFF
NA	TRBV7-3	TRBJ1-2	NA	TGTGCCAGCAGCTTACTCGGGGGTTCTAACTATGGCTACACCTTC	CASSLLGGSNYGYTF
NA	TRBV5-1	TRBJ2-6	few	TGCGCCAGCAGCTTGGGCGGGGCTGGGGCCAACGTCCTGACTTTC	CASSLGGAGANVLTF
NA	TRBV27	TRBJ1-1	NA	TGTGCCAGCAGTCCACCTGGGCAGAACACTGAAGCTTTCTTT	CASSPPGQNTEAFF
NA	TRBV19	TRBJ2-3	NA	TGTGCCAGTAAACGCGGTGCTCGCACAGATACGCAGTATTTT	CASKRGARTDTQYF
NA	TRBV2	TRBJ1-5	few	TGTGCCAGCAGCGTAGGAACAGTCTATAGCAATCAGCCCCAGCATTTT	CASSVGTVYSNQPQHF
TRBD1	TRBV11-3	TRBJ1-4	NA	TGTGCCAGCAGCGTTGACGGGACAGTTAATGAAAAACTGTTTTTT	CASSVDGTVNEKLFF
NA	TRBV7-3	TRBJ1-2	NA	TGTGCCAGCAGTCTAGACGGGTTATATGGCTACACCTTC	CASSLDGLYGYTF
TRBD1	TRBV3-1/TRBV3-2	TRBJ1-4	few	TGTGCCAGCAGCCCCCATGGCGACCGGGACAGGGCTCGGAGGGGAAAACTGTTTTTT	CASSPHGDRDRARRGKLFF
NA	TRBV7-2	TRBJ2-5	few	TGTGCCAGCAGCTTAGACTGGCAGGGTCGGAAAGAGACCCAGTACTTC	CASSLDWQGRKETQYF
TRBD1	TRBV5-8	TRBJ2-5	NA	TGTGCCAGCAGCCCAGGACAGGGGAACCAAGAGACCCAGTACTTC	CASSPGQGNQETQYF
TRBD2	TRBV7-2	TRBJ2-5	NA	TGTGCCAGCAGCTTAGTATCCCCTAGCGGGCCTTCGGAGACCCAGTACTTC	CASSLVSPSGPSETQYF
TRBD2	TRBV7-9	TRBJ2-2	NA	TGTGCCAGCACCGATAGCGGGGGAACGAACACCGGGGAGCTGTTTTTT	CASTDSGGTNTGELFF
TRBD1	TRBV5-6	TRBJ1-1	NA	TGTGCCAGCAGCTTAGCTACAGGGGGGTGGACTGAAGCTTTCTTT	CASSLATGGWTEAFF
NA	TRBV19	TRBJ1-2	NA	TGTGCCAGTAGTATAGATTCGACAGGCGGCTACACCTTC	CASSIDSTGGYTF
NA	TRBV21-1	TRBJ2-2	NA	TGTGCCAGCAGCGACAGAGGGGGAGCGGTTTCCAACACCGGGGAGCTGTTTTTT	CASSDRGGAVSNTGELFF
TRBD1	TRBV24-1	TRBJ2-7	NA	TGTGCCACCAGTGACTATAATGACAGGGGGCCAACCTACGAGCAGTACTTC	CATSDYNDRGPTYEQYF
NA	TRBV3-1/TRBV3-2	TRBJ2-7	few	TGTGCCAGCAGCCAAGTTTTTCGGATGGATGAGGCGTCTTACGAGCAGTACTTC	CASSQVFRMDEASYEQYF
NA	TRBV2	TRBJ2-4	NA	TGTGCCAGCAGTGACGCGGGAAACATTCAGTACTTC	CASSDAGNIQYF
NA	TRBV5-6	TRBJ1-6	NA	TGTGCCAGCAGCTTGTCGGGGGGCAGAGATTCACCCCTCCACTTT	CASSLSGGRDSPLHF
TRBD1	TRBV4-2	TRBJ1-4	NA	TGTGCCAGCAGCCAGAACAGGGGGCTAGGTGAAAAACTGTTTTTT	CASSQNRGLGEKLFF
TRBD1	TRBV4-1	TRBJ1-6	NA	TGCGCCAGCAGCCGGGACAGGTATAATTCACCCCTCCACTTT	CASSRDRYNSPLHF
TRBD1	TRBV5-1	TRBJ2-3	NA	TGCGCCAGCAGCTTGACTCAGGGGGCGGTGGATACGCAGTATTTT	CASSLTQGAVDTQYF
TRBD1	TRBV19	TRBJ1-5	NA	TGTGCCAGTAGAACGGGACAGAGGACGACTCAGCCCCAGCATTTT	CASRTGQRTTQPQHF
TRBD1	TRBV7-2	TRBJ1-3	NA	TGTGCCAGCAGCGGACGACAGGGGAGGGGAAACACCATATATTTT	CASSGRQGRGNTIYF
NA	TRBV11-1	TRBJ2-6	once	TGTGCCAGCAGCTTAGTGGGGGCGCGAGGGGCCAACGTCCTGACTTTC	CASSLVGARGANVLTF
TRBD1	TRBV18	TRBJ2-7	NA	TGTGCCAGCTCACCGTCCACAGGGGGCGCCGAGCAGTACTTC	CASSPSTGGAEQYF
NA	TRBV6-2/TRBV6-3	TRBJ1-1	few	TGTGCCAGCAGTTACCAGGGCAACACTGAAGCTTTCTTT	CASSYQGNTEAFF
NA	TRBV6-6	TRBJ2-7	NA	TGTGCCAGCAGTCGGGACTCCGCCTACGAGCAGTACTTC	CASSRDSAYEQYF
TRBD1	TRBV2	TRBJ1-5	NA	TGTGCCAGCAGGCTCGGGACAGTCAGGAATCAGCCCCAGCATTTT	CASRLGTVRNQPQHF
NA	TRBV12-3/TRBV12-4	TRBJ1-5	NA	TGTGCCAGCAGCCAGGGTAGTCAGCCCCAGCATTTT	CASSQGSQPQHF
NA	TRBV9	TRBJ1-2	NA	TGTGCCAGCAGCGAGCGGACTGATGATGGCTACACCTTC	CASSERTDDGYTF